This T cell receptor beta chain was recorded in a study of CD8 T cells in ankylosing spondylitis. TCRdb used MiXCR to reprocess the 5' RACE reads, holding one entry per CDR3 protein. The sample comprises under 250,000 distinct CDR3 sequences, under 8.5% of which are singletons, and roughly 4.9% rests with the top ten. Trimming removed 0 bases from V and 1 base from J, with 12 bases in between. Germline V gene sequence: CDR1 GTSNPN, CDR2 SVGIG (reference sequence). This CDR3 is 15 amino acids long. Specimen: blood, either unsorted or a sorted T cell fraction (not recorded which). V and J are TRBV30 and TRBJ1-1, with unresolved D. The TCR comes from a female donor with ankylosing spondylitis or in good health (not recorded which). DNA of the CDR3: TGTGCCTGGAGTGTACGGAGGAATCGGAACACTGAAGCTTTCTTT. This codes for CAWSVRRNRNTEAFF.